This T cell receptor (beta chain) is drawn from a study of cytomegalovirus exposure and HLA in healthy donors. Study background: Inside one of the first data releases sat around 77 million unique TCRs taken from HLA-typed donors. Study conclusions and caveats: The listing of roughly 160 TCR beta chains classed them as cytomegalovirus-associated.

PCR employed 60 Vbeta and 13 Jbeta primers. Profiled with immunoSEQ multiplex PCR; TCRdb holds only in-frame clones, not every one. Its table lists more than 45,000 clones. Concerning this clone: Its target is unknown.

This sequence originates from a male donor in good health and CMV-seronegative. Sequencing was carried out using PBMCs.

The CDR3 loop is CASSQDLSSSGSGYF. The CDR3 DNA is TGCGCCAGCAGCCAAGATCTGTCTTCTAGCGGGAGTGGGTATTTT. The rearrangement links TRBV4-3 to TRBJ2-3; 10 nucleotides line up with TRBD2. The ends lost 0 bases at V and 14 bases at J; junction bases unmatched: 11. CDR1 LGHNA and CDR2 YSLEER come from the germline V gene. There are 15 residues in the CDR3.